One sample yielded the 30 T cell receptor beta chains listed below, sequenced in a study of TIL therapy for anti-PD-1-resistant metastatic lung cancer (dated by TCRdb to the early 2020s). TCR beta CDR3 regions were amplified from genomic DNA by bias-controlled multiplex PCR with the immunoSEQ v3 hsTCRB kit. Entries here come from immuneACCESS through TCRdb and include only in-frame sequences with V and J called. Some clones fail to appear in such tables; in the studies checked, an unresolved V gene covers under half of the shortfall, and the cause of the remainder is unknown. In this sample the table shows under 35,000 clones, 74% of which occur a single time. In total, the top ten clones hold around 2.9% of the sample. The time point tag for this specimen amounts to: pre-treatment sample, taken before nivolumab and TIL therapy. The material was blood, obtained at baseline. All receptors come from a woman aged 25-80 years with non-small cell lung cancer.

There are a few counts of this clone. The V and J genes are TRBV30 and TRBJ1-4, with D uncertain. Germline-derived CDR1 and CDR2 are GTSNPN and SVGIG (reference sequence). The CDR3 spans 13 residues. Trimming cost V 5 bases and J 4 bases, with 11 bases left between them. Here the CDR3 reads CAWQKSFNEKLFF. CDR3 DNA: TGTGCCTGGCAAAAGAGCTTTAATGAAAAACTGTTTTTT.

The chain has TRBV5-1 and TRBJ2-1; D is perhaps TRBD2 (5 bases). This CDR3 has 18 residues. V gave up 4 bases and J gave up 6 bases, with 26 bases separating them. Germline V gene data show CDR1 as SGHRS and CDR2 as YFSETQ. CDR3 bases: TGCGCCAGCAGCCCCCCTCCGGTAGTACTAGGTGTAGGCAATGAGCAGTTCTTC. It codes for CASSPPPVVLGVGNEQFF. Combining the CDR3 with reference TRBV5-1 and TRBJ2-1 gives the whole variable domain KAGVTQTPRYLIKTRGQQVTLSCSPISGHRSVSWYQQTPGQGLQFLFEYFSETQRNKGNFPGRFSGRQFSNSRSEMNVSTLELGDSALYLCASSPPPVVLGVGNEQFFGPGTRLTVL.

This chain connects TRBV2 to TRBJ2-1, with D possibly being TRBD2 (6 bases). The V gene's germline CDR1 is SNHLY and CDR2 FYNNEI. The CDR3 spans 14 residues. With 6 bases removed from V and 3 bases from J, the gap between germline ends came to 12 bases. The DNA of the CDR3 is TGTGCCAGCAGCATGGGACTCGGCTACAATGAGCAGTTCTTC. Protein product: CASSMGLGYNEQFF.

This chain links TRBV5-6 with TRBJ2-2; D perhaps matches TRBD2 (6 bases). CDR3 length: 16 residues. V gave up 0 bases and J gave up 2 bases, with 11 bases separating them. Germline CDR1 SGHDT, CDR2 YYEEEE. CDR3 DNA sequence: TGTGCCAGCAGCTTGGGTTTGGGGGGAAACACCGGGGAGCTGTTTTTT. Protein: CASSLGLGGNTGELFF.

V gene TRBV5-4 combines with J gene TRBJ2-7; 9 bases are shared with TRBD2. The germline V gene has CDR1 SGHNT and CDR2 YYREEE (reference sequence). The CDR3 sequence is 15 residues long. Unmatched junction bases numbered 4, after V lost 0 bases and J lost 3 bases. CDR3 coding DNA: TGTGCCAGCAGCTTGGCCCTAGCGGGGTACTACGAGCAGTACTTC. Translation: CASSLALAGYYEQYF. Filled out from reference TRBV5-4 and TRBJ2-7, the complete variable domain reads ETGVTQSPTHLIKTRGQQVTLRCSSQSGHNTVSWYQQALGQGPQFIFQYYREEENGRGNFPPRFSGLQFPNYSSELNVNALELDDSALYLCASSLALAGYYEQYFGPGTRLTVT.

DNA for the CDR3: TGTGCCATCTGGGGCGGGGAGGGGGAGACCCAGTACTTC. Its protein product is CAIWGGEGETQYF. The gene calls are TRBV10-3 and TRBJ2-5; 7 bases align to TRBD2. This CDR3 spans 13 amino acids. CDR1 is ENHRY, CDR2 SYGVKD, per germline. The V segment lost 8 bases and the J segment 5 bases; nucleotides outside the gene matches: 8.

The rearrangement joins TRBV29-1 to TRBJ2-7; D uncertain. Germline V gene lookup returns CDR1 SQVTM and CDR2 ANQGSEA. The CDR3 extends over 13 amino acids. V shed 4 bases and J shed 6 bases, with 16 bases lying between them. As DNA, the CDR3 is TGCAGCGTTGGAAGGGATACCTCCGGCGAGCAGTACTTC. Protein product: CSVGRDTSGEQYF.

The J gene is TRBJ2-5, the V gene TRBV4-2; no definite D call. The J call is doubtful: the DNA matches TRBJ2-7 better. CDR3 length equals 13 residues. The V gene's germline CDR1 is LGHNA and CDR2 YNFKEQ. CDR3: CASSQAGSYEQYF. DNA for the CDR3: TGTGCCAGCAGCCAAGCGGGCTCCTACGAGCAGTACTTC.

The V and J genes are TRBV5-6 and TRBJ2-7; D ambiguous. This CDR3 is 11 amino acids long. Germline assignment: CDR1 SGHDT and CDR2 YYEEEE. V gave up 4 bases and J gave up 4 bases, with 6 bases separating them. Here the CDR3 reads CASSLGYEQYF. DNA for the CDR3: TGTGCCAGCAGCCTAGGTTACGAGCAGTACTTC.

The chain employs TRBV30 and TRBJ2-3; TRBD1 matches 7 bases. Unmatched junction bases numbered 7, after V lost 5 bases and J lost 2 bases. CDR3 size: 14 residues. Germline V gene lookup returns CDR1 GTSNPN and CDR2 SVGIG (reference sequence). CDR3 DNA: TGTGCCTGGGACAGGGCTAGGGCCACAGATACGCAGTATTTT. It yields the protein CAWDRARATDTQYF.

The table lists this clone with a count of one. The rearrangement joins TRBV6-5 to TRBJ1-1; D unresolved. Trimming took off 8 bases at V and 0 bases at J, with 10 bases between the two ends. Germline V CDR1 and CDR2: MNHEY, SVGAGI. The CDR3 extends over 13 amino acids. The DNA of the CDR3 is TGTGCCAGCCTTGGGAGGGTGAACACTGAAGCTTTCTTT. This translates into CASLGRVNTEAFF.

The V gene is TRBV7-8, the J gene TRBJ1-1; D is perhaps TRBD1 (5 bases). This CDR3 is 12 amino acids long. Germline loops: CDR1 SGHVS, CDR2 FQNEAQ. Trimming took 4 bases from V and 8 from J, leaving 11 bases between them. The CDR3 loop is CASSWGTGEAFF. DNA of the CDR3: TGTGCCAGCAGCTGGGGGACCGGGGAAGCTTTCTTT.

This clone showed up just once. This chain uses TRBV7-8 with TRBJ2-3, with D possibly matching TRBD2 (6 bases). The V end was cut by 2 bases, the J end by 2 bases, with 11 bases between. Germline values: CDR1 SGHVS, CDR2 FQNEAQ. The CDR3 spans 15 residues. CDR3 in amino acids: CASSLLSRDTDTQYF. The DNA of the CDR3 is TGTGCCAGCAGCTTACTCTCGCGGGACACAGATACGCAGTATTTT.

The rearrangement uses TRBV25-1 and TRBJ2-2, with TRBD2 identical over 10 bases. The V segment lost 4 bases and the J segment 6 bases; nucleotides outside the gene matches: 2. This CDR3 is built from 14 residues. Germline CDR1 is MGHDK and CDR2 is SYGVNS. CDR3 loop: CASSGAGGPGELFF. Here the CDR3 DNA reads TGTGCCAGCAGTGGAGCGGGAGGGCCCGGGGAGCTGTTTTTT.

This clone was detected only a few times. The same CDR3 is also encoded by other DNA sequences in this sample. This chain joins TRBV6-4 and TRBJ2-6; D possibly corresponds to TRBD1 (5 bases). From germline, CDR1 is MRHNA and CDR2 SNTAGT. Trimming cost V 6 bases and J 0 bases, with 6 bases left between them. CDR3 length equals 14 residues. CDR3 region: CASRDSSGANVLTF. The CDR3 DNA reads TGTGCCAGCAGAGACAGCTCTGGGGCCAACGTCCTGACTTTC.

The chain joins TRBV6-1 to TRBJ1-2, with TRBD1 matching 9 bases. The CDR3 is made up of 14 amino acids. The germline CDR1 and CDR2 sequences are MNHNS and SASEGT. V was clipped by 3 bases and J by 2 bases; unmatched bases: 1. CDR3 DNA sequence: TGTGCCAGCAGTGAGGACAGGGGCAACTATGGCTACACCTTC. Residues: CASSEDRGNYGYTF.

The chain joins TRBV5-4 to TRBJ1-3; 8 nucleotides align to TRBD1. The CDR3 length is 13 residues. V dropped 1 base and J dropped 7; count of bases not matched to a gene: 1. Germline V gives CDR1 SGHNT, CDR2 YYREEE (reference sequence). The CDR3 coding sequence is TGTGCCAGCAGCTTGCAGGGGGCGAACACCATATATTTT. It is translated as CASSLQGANTIYF.

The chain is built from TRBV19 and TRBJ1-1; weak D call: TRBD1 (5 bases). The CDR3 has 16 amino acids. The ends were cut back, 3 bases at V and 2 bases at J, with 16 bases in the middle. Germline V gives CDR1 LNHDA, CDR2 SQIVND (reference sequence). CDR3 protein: CASSIYRGGRNTEAFF. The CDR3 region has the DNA TGTGCCAGTAGTATTTATCGGGGGGGAAGAAACACTGAAGCTTTCTTT. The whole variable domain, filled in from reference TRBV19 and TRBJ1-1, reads DGGITQSPKYLFRKEGQNVTLSCEQNLNHDAMYWYRQDPGQGLRLIYYSQIVNDFQKGDIAEGYSVSREKKESFPLTVTSAQKNPTAFYLCASSIYRGGRNTEAFFGQGTRLTVV.

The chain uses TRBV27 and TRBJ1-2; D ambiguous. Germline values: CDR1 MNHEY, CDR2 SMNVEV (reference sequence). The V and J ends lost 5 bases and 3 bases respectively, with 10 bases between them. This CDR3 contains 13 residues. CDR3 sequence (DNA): TGTGCCAGCAGTCCGGGGATGTACTATGGCTACACCTTC. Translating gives CASSPGMYYGYTF.

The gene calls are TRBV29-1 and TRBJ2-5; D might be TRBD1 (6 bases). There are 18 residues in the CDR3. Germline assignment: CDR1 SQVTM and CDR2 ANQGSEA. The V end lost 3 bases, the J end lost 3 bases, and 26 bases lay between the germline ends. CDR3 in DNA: TGCAGCGTTGATCACCGCTCCCATGCTGTAGGGGGAAAAGAGACCCAGTACTTC. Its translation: CSVDHRSHAVGGKETQYF.

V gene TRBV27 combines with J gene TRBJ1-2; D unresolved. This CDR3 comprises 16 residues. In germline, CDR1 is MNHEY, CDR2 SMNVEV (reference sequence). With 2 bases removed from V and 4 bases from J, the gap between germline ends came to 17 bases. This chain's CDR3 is CASSLHISGRIYGYTF. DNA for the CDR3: TGTGCCAGCAGTTTACACATCAGCGGACGGATCTATGGCTACACCTTC.

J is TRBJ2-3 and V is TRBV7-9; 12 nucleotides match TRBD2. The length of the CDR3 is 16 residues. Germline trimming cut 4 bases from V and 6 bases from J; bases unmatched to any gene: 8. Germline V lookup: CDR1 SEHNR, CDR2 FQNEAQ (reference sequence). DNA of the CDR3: TGTGCCAGCAGCTCACGACTAGCGGGAGTATTTGATACGCAGTATTTT. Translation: CASSSRLAGVFDTQYF.

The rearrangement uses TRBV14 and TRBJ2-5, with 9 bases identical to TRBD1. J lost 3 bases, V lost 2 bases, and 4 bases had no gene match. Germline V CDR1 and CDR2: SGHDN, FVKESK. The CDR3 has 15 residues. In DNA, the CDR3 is TGTGCCAGCAGCCAACCACAGGGGGCGGAAGAGACCCAGTACTTC. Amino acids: CASSQPQGAEETQYF.

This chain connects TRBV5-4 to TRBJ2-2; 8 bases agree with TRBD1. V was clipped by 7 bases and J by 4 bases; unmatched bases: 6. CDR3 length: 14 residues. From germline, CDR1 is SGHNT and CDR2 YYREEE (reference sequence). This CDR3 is CASGRQGFTGELFF. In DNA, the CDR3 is TGTGCCAGCGGCCGACAGGGGTTCACCGGGGAGCTGTTTTTT.

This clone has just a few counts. The CDR3 loop reads CASSLESNTGELFF. DNA of the CDR3: TGTGCCAGCAGCTTAGAGTCGAACACCGGGGAGCTGTTTTTT. The rearrangement uses TRBV7-2 and TRBJ2-2; D gene uncertain. The CDR3 extends over 14 amino acids. Germline V gene data show CDR1 as SGHTA and CDR2 as FQGNSA. Trimming removed 1 base at V and 0 bases at J, with 3 bases between.

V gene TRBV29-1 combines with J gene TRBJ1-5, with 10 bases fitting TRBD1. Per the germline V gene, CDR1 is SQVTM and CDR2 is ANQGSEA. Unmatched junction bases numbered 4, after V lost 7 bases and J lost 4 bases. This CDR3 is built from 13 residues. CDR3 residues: CSAGQGENQPQHF. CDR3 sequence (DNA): TGCAGCGCTGGACAGGGGGAAAATCAGCCCCAGCATTTT.

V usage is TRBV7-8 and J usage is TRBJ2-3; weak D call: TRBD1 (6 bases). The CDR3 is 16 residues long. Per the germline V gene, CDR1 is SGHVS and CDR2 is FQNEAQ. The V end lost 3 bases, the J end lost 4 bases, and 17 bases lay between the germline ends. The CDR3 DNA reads TGTGCCAGCAGCTTGGATTGGGGGCCTGAGGCAGATACGCAGTATTTT. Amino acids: CASSLDWGPEADTQYF.

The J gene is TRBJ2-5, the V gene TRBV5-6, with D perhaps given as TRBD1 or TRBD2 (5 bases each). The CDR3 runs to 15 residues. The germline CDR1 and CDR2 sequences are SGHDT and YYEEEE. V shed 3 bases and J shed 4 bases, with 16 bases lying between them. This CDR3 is CASSYRRTFPETQYF. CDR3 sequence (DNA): TGTGCCAGCAGCTATAGGAGGACATTCCCAGAGACCCAGTACTTC.

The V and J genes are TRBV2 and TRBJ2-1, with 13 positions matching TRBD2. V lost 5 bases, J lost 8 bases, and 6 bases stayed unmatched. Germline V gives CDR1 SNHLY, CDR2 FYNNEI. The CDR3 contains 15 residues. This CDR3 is CASSPTSGRADEQFF. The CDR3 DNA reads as TGTGCCAGCAGTCCCACTAGCGGGAGGGCCGATGAGCAGTTCTTC. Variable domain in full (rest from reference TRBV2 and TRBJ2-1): EPEVTQTPSHQVTQMGQEVILRCVPISNHLYFYWYRQILGQKVEFLVSFYNNEISEKSEIFDDQFSVERPDGSNFTLKIRSTKLEDSAMYFCASSPTSGRADEQFFGPGTRLTVL.

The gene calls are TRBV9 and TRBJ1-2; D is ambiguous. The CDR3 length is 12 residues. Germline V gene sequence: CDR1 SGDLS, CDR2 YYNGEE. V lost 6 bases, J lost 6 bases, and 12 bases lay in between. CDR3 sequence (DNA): TGTGCCAGCAATCCAGAGCCTCATGGCTACACCTTC. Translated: CASNPEPHGYTF.